The 10 T cell receptor beta chains below all came from one sample that was sequenced in a study of cytomegalovirus exposure and HLA in healthy donors. The PCR made use of 60 Vbeta and 13 Jbeta primers. Method: immunoSEQ multiplex PCR; TCRdb's copy keeps in-frame clones and lacks some. The sample includes about 140,000 clones, roughly 76% seen only once; the top ten take 1.2%. The sample taken for sequencing was PBMCs. The origin of the receptors is a female donor in good health and CMV-seronegative.

The chain carries TRBV10-3 and TRBJ2-7; 12 nucleotides line up with TRBD2. Trimming removed 5 bases from V and 3 bases from J; junction bases left unmatched: 8. Germline V gene data show CDR1 as ENHRY and CDR2 as SYGVKD. The CDR3 is 16 residues long. The CDR3 DNA follows: TGTGCCATCAGTCCGGAAGGACTAGCGGGACTCTACGAGCAGTACTTC. As protein: CAISPEGLAGLYEQYF.

This sequence joins TRBV5-1 and TRBJ1-2; D remains ambiguous. Between the trimmed V and J ends, which lost 1 base and 0 bases, there was a span of 10 bases. Germline values: CDR1 SGHRS, CDR2 YFSETQ. The CDR3 contains 15 residues. The chain's CDR3 is CASSLLASANYGYTF. The CDR3 DNA reads as TGCGCCAGCAGCTTGTTGGCATCCGCTAACTATGGCTACACCTTC.

The chain combines TRBV20-1 with TRBJ2-7; D might be TRBD1 (6 bases). V lost 6 bases, J lost 5 bases, and 11 bases lay in between. The CDR3 extends over 11 amino acids. CDR1 DFQATT and CDR2 SNEGSKA come from the germline V gene (reference sequence). CDR3 region: CSATPGDEQYF. Written as DNA, the CDR3 is TGCAGTGCAACTCCAGGGGACGAGCAGTACTTC.

The chain employs TRBV13 and TRBJ1-1; unclear D gene. The CDR3 sequence is 16 residues long. With 3 bases removed from V and 1 base from J, the gap between germline ends came to 15 bases. Germline V CDR1 and CDR2: PRHDT, FYEKMQ (reference sequence). The CDR3 DNA reads TGTGCCAGCAGCTTCCGGGTCGCTCTGGAGAACACTGAAGCTTTCTTT. Translating gives CASSFRVALENTEAFF. The variable domain in full, with the rest retrieved from reference TRBV13 and TRBJ1-1, is AAGVIQSPRHLIKEKRETATLKCYPIPRHDTVYWYQQGPGQDPQFLISFYEKMQSDKGSIPDRFSAQQFSDYHSELNMSSLELGDSALYFCASSFRVALENTEAFFGQGTRLTVV.

V usage is TRBV4-2 and J usage is TRBJ2-7, with 7 positions matching TRBD1. Looked up from germline, CDR1 is LGHNA and CDR2 is YNFKEQ. With 5 bases clipped from V and 4 bases from J, the junction kept 8 bases outside the gene matches. This CDR3 is built from 14 residues. The CDR3 nucleotides read TGTGCCAGCAGCGACGACAGGGAAGGGTACGAGCAGTACTTC. Encoded protein: CASSDDREGYEQYF.

The chain links TRBV27 to TRBJ1-2; tentatively, D is TRBD1 (6 bases). The CDR3 spans 13 residues. V was trimmed by 3 bases and J by 6 bases, leaving 11 bases between them. Germline-derived CDR1 and CDR2 are MNHEY and SMNVEV (reference sequence). CDR3 sequence (DNA): TGTGCCAGCAGTTTTGTCAGGGGAAATGGCTACACCTTC. It specifies CASSFVRGNGYTF.

V is TRBV6-5 and J is TRBJ2-3, with TRBD2 matching over 11 bases. V lost 4 bases, J lost 0 bases, and 3 bases stayed unmatched. The CDR3 length is 16 residues. Germline lookup yields CDR1 MNHEY and CDR2 SVGAGI. In DNA, the CDR3 is TGTGCCAGCAGTTCTTCTAGCGGGAGGAGCACAGATACGCAGTATTTT. Residues: CASSSSSGRSTDTQYF.

Remarks on this clone: The identical CDR3 is also encoded by other nucleotide sequences in the sample. The rearrangement joins TRBV27 to TRBJ2-1, with a weak D call TRBD1 (5 bases). Between the trimmed V and J ends, which lost 2 bases and 0 bases, there was a span of 8 bases. CDR3 length: 15 residues. From germline, CDR1 is MNHEY and CDR2 SMNVEV (reference sequence). CDR3 region: CASSLQGSSYNEQFF. CDR3 nucleotide sequence: TGTGCCAGCAGTTTACAGGGAAGCTCCTACAATGAGCAGTTCTTC.

The chain carries TRBV6-1 and TRBJ1-5; TRBD1 matches 8 bases. This CDR3 has 15 amino acids. Germline V gene sequence: CDR1 MNHNS, CDR2 SASEGT. V lost 4 bases, J lost 2 bases, and 4 bases stayed unmatched. CDR3 DNA sequence: TGTGCCAGCAGTGCTCCGACAGGGGGCAATCAGCCCCAGCATTTT. Protein: CASSAPTGGNQPQHF.

This rearrangement joins TRBV27 to TRBJ2-3; 7 bases are a match to TRBD1. Trimming at V came to 5 bases and at J to 4 bases, leaving 12 bases not matched to a gene. Germline V gene data show CDR1 as MNHEY and CDR2 as SMNVEV (reference sequence). This CDR3 has 16 residues. The CDR3 region has the DNA TGTGCCAGCAGTCCCCAAACAGGGGTGGGTGCAGATACGCAGTATTTT. This codes for CASSPQTGVGADTQYF.